A single sample gave rise to the 11 T cell receptor beta chains below, sequenced in a study of blood T cell repertoires in COVID-19. This table comes from immunoSEQ multiplex PCR, and its TCRdb copy is limited to in-frame clones, with some not included. The sample records tens of thousands of clones, nearly 90% being singletons. Input material: peripheral blood. These receptors were taken from a man aged 45 to 65 with active COVID-19.

Here the CDR3 reads CASSVNPGTGGIFLYGYTF. Written as DNA, the CDR3 is TGTGCCAGCAGCGTAAATCCCGGGACAGGGGGTATTTTCCTCTATGGCTACACCTTC. V gene TRBV9 combines with J gene TRBJ1-2, with 11 bases fitting TRBD1. The V and J ends lost 1 base and 4 bases, in that order; junction bases with no gene match: 15. CDR3 length equals 19 residues. Germline V gene sequence: CDR1 SGDLS, CDR2 YYNGEE.

DNA for the CDR3: TGTGCCAGCAGCCCCACAGCGAACACTGAAGCTTTCTTT. Translated: CASSPTANTEAFF. The rearrangement joins TRBV6-4 to TRBJ1-1; D gene ambiguous. Trimming pared 6 bases from V and 1 base from J, leaving 9 bases between. The CDR3 is made up of 13 amino acids. Germline values: CDR1 MRHNA, CDR2 SNTAGT.

The chain is built from TRBV5-6 and TRBJ2-4; a weak D match, TRBD1 (5 bases). Germline CDR1 is SGHDT and CDR2 is YYEEEE. CDR3 length: 13 residues. The V and J ends lost 0 bases and 8 bases respectively, with 9 bases between them. The CDR3 DNA reads TGTGCCAGCAGCTTGGCCCAGGGCCACATTCAGTACTTC. Its protein product is CASSLAQGHIQYF.

The rearrangement joins TRBV3-1 (or the pseudogene TRBV3-2) to TRBJ1-1; D ambiguous. V lost 4 bases and J 6 bases, leaving 6 bases between the germline ends. Germline CDR1 is LGHDT and CDR2 is YNNKEL (reference sequence). This CDR3 region has 11 residues. The CDR3 nucleotides read TGTGCCAGCAGCCGTTCTTCTGAAGCTTTCTTT. It yields the protein CASSRSSEAFF.

The chain links TRBV5-5 to TRBJ1-1; tentatively, D is TRBD1 (6 bases). The V end lost 1 base, the J end lost 0 bases, and 10 bases lay between the germline ends. The germline gives CDR1 SGHKS, CDR2 YYEKEE (reference sequence). This CDR3 has 15 residues. CDR3 amino acids: CASSLHGGLNTEAFF. CDR3 coding DNA: TGTGCCAGCAGCTTGCATGGGGGCCTGAACACTGAAGCTTTCTTT.

The gene calls are TRBV6-5 and TRBJ2-7; 10 bases are a match to TRBD2. V lost 0 bases and J lost 3; bases outside the gene matches: 5. CDR3 length equals 16 residues. Germline CDR1 and CDR2: MNHEY and SVGAGI. Here the CDR3 DNA reads TGTGCCAGCAGTTACTCTCCCTCTAGCGGGGGCTACGAGCAGTACTTC. Protein: CASSYSPSSGGYEQYF.

This chain joins TRBV9 and TRBJ2-5; D is possibly TRBD1 (5 bases). This CDR3 spans 15 amino acids. CDR1 and CDR2 (germline): SGDLS, YYNGEE. The V and J ends lost 2 bases and 5 bases respectively, with 16 bases between them. The CDR3 DNA reads TGTGCCAGCAGCGTCCAGGGCAACTCCAAGGAGACCCAGTACTTC. Translating it yields CASSVQGNSKETQYF.

This clone was recorded once. The rearrangement links TRBV29-1 to TRBJ1-1; perhaps TRBD1 as D (6 bases). Per the germline V gene, CDR1 is SQVTM and CDR2 is ANQGSEA. The CDR3 loop spans 13 amino acids. V dropped 6 bases and J dropped 1 base, with 12 bases sitting between them. CDR3: CSVTKGGNTEAFF. The CDR3 coding sequence is TGCAGCGTAACTAAAGGGGGGAACACTGAAGCTTTCTTT. Looking up the rest from reference TRBV29-1 and TRBJ1-1 gives the full variable domain: SAVISQKPSRDICQRGTSLTIQCQVDSQVTMMFWYRQQPGQSLTLIATANQGSEATYESGFVIDKFPISRPNLTFSTLTVSNMSPEDSSIYLCSVTKGGNTEAFFGQGTRLTVV.

The chain employs TRBV19 and TRBJ1-2; perhaps TRBD1 as D (5 bases). This CDR3 spans 16 amino acids. Germline CDR1 and CDR2: LNHDA and SQIVND (reference sequence). The V and J ends lost 4 bases and 7 bases respectively, with 22 bases between them. The CDR3 region is CASSTLNPGLLAGYTF. The CDR3 nucleotides are TGTGCCAGTAGTACGCTAAACCCAGGGTTACTGGCTGGCTACACCTTC.

This clone was observed once. The chain recombines TRBV4-2 with TRBJ1-1, with 11 bases matching TRBD1. CDR3 length: 15 residues. With V trimmed by 3 bases and J by 5 bases, 5 bases remained unmatched. CDR1 and CDR2 from the germline V gene are LGHNA and YNFKEQ. This CDR3 is CASSHADRGRTEAFF. CDR3 coding DNA: TGTGCCAGCAGCCATGCGGACAGGGGGCGAACTGAAGCTTTCTTT.

The chain uses TRBV6-5 and TRBJ2-2, with D possibly being TRBD1 (5 bases). This CDR3 region has 14 residues. Trimming stripped 8 bases from V and 5 bases from J, with 15 bases between. Per germline, CDR1 MNHEY and CDR2 SVGAGI. DNA for the CDR3: TGTGCCAGCTGTCCCAGGGCCGGTACCGGGGAGCTGTTTTTT. Encoded protein: CASCPRAGTGELFF.